This T cell receptor (beta chain) was documented in a study of identical twins. Findings and limits, study-wide: Insertion counts were lower in abundant cord blood beta clonotypes, a trend that memory repertoires did not show.

Unique molecular identifiers were present on the cDNA, which also gained a universal primer site by template switching. A single record per CDR3 protein comes from TCRdb applying MiXCR to the 5' RACE reads. The profile covers roughly 1,500,000 distinct CDR3 sequences, with under 35% appearing a single time and around 0.3% taken by the ten largest. Note on this clonotype: Its specificity is not known. This may stem from a read error, because a much larger clone lies one nucleotide away.

The CDR3 spans 14 residues. Trimming left V 4 bases short and J 9 bases short, with 17 bases between. Sequenced input: cord blood. The sequence came from a newborn girl in good health. The J gene is TRBJ2-3, the V gene TRBV12-3 or TRBV12-4; D uncertain. In DNA, the CDR3 is TGTGCCAGCAGTTCCTCACTCAGCAGCCCCACGCAGTATTTT. Amino acid sequence: CASSSSLSSPTQYF.